This T cell receptor beta chain was captured in a study of type 1 and type 2 diabetes patients. Background on the study: Samples came from type 1 diabetic, type 2 diabetic or nondiabetic people, recruited in China.

The PCR template was genomic DNA. A primer set of 30 forward and 13 reverse primers amplified the CDR3. TCRdb reprocessed the multiplex PCR reads via MiXCR and lists one record per CDR3 protein. The repertoire holds approximately 260,000 distinct CDR3 sequences, with around 50% as singletons. This clonotype has just a few counts. No antigen is known for it. Study-wide findings and caveats: Type 2 diabetes repertoires were more diverse than type 1 diabetes repertoires. Type 2 diabetes and control V and J usage correlated highly, around 0.97.

CDR1 is DFQATT and CDR2 is SNEGSKA in the germline V gene (reference sequence). The CDR3 sequence is 15 residues long. Trimming pared 5 bases from V and 2 bases from J, leaving 19 bases between. Sequencing was performed on peripheral blood mononuclear cells (PBMCs). The TCR comes from a man aged 18-30 years with type 2 diabetes. The V and J genes are TRBV20-1 and TRBJ2-7; D is ambiguous. Here the CDR3 DNA reads TGCAGTGCTTGGCCCCAATTGACTGTCACCTACGAGCAGTACTTC. Encoded protein: CSAWPQLTVTYEQYF.